The clone carrying this T cell receptor beta chain was observed once. Its antigen is unidentified. Generated by immunoSEQ multiplex PCR, the TCRdb table keeps only in-frame clones and is missing some. The table lists about 8,900 clones, around 68% of them singletons, with about a tenth in the top ten. The source of the sample is a study of tumor-infiltrating lymphocytes in localized non-small cell lung cancer. Study-level results: Different pieces of the same tissue were used for each assay.

Sequencing was performed on uninvolved lung tissue not adjacent to the tumor. This TCR was sampled from a human donor with non-small cell lung cancer.

In nucleotides, the CDR3 is TGTGCCAGCAGTTTCAGGGCTGGCTACGAGCAGTACTTC. Its protein product is CASSFRAGYEQYF. This chain joins TRBV27 and TRBJ2-7, with a possible D match to TRBD1 (5 bases). V was shortened by 3 bases and J by 3 bases, with 9 bases between the two germline ends. The CDR3 has 13 amino acids. Per germline, CDR1 MNHEY and CDR2 SMNVEV (reference sequence).